This T cell receptor (beta chain) was found in a study of cytomegalovirus exposure and HLA in healthy donors. Germline V gene data show CDR1 as MNHNS and CDR2 as SASEGT. This CDR3 has 14 amino acids. Donors were nominally healthy when sampled, though unrecorded immune exposures were likely. The PCR was carried out with 60 Vbeta primers and 13 Jbeta primers. Generated by immunoSEQ multiplex PCR, the TCRdb table keeps only in-frame clones and is missing some. The top ten hold nearly 6.5% of the sample, which has 160,000 or so clones, about 80% seen once. About this clone: The target antigen is unknown.

Whole-study results and caveats: A previous analysis found most TCR beta V segments productive roughly 87% or roughly 30% of the time.

The sequence came from a man aged 35 to 55 in good health and CMV-seropositive. The sequenced sample was PBMCs. V is TRBV6-1 and J is TRBJ2-5; TRBD1 matches at 8 bases. The DNA end is more similar to TRBJ2-7, so the J call may be wrong. CDR3 protein: CASSEGTGLYEQYF. CDR3 DNA sequence: TGTGCCAGCAGTGAAGGGACAGGGCTCTACGAGCAGTACTTC.